Shown below are 27 T cell receptor beta chains from a single sample sequenced in a study of control samples from healthy donors and cancer patients (dated by TCRdb to 2018 to 2021). Receptors were amplified or captured by the immunoSEQ multiplex PCR assay. Imported from immuneACCESS, the table was reduced by TCRdb to in-frame sequences with V and J called. These copies leave out some clones; in studies compared against another copy, an unresolved V gene accounts for under half, and the cause of the remainder is not known. Here the sample has about 160,000 clones; roughly 94% occur a single time. The ten biggest clones cover less than 15% of the sample. The sample taken for sequencing was PBMCs. These receptor sequences come from a man between 60 and 75 years old with colorectal cancer.

This clone appeared once. The V gene is TRBV10-3, the J gene TRBJ2-1, with D perhaps matching TRBD2 (6 bases). Germline CDR1 reads ENHRY; CDR2 reads SYGVKD. Trimming shortened V by 10 bases and J by 10 bases, and 20 bases separated the two germline ends. The CDR3 consists of 13 residues. The CDR3: CATRDPPREEQFF. The DNA for the CDR3 is TGTGCCACCCGGGACCCCCCCCGGGAGGAGCAGTTCTTC.

V and J are TRBV7-2 and TRBJ1-1; tentatively, D is TRBD1 (5 bases). The CDR3 loop spans 15 amino acids. The ends were cut back, 5 bases at V and 0 bases at J, with 13 bases in the middle. Per the germline V gene, CDR1 is SGHTA and CDR2 is FQGNSA. The CDR3: CASSPLGTVNTEAFF. The CDR3 DNA is TGTGCCAGCAGCCCCCTGGGGACCGTGAACACTGAAGCTTTCTTT.

V and J are TRBV5-1 and TRBJ1-4; 9 positions match TRBD1. Per germline, CDR1 SGHRS and CDR2 YFSETQ. The V gene end was trimmed by 1 base and the J gene end by 4 bases; junction bases not matched to a gene: 5. The CDR3 sequence is 16 residues long. CDR3 sequence (DNA): TGCGCCAGCAGCTTGTCCGGACAGGGGTTTAATGAAAAACTGTTTTTT. Amino acids: CASSLSGQGFNEKLFF.

The chain carries TRBV4-2 and TRBJ1-1, with D perhaps TRBD1 (6 bases). Per the germline V gene, CDR1 is LGHNA and CDR2 is YNFKEQ. The CDR3 has 14 residues. Between the trimmed V and J ends, which lost 3 bases and 4 bases, there was a span of 12 bases. The CDR3, as DNA: TGTGCCAGCAGCCAGCACAGGGATGTCACTGAAGCTTTCTTT. Amino acid sequence: CASSQHRDVTEAFF.

This sequence joins TRBV5-1 and TRBJ1-2, with a possible D match to TRBD1 (6 bases). The CDR3 runs 14 residues. From germline, CDR1 is SGHRS and CDR2 YFSETQ. Trimming pared 5 bases from V and 4 bases from J, leaving 15 bases between. The CDR3 DNA reads as TGCGCCAGCAGTTTCAGTGGGGGCGGCTATGGCTACACCTTC. Its protein is CASSFSGGGYGYTF.

J is TRBJ2-3 and V is TRBV7-2, with 9 positions matching TRBD2. Looked up from germline, CDR1 is SGHTA and CDR2 is FQGNSA. With V trimmed by 4 bases and J by 5 bases, 7 bases remained unmatched. The CDR3 covers 15 residues. The CDR3: CASSYQRGAGDTQYF. CDR3 in DNA: TGTGCCAGCAGCTACCAGCGGGGGGCCGGAGATACGCAGTATTTT.

The chain has TRBV19 and TRBJ1-1; perhaps TRBD1 as D (5 bases). CDR1 and CDR2 from the germline V gene are LNHDA and SQIVND (reference sequence). The CDR3 runs 18 residues. Trimming stripped 2 bases from V and 3 bases from J, with 22 bases between. The CDR3 reads CASSIPKLFGTVDTEAFF. CDR3 coding DNA: TGTGCCAGTAGTATACCCAAACTCTTTGGGACGGTCGACACTGAAGCTTTCTTT.

Turning to this clone: A junction boundary mismatches the germline segment, possibly from a read error. This sample includes further DNA sequences coding for the same CDR3. CDR3 DNA: TGTGCCATCCGTGAGGGAAATCAGCCCCAGCATTTT. Its translation: CAIREGNQPQHF. The V and J genes are TRBV10-3 and TRBJ1-5; no reliable D call. CDR1 and CDR2 from the germline V gene are ENHRY and SYGVKD. There are 12 residues in the CDR3.

CDR3 residues: CASSPGLAVSYEQYF. The CDR3 DNA sequence: TGTGCCAGCTCACCTGGACTAGCCGTCTCCTACGAGCAGTACTTC. The V and J genes are TRBV18 and TRBJ2-7, with 8 bases aligning to TRBD2. This CDR3 is 15 amino acids long. Germline CDR1 KGHSH, CDR2 LQKENI. V was pared by 3 bases and J by 0 bases, with 4 bases of the junction left unmatched.

The rearrangement uses TRBV5-1 and TRBJ2-7; 7 bases are shared with TRBD1. CDR1 is SGHRS, CDR2 YFSETQ, per germline. V lost 4 bases and J lost 0; bases outside the gene matches: 7. This CDR3 is built from 15 residues. The CDR3 reads CASSPTGVNSYEQYF. The CDR3 bases are TGCGCCAGCAGCCCTACAGGGGTCAACTCCTACGAGCAGTACTTC.

The chain links TRBV9 to TRBJ2-5; TRBD2 might be the D (7 bases). Per germline, CDR1 SGDLS and CDR2 YYNGEE. This CDR3 has 16 amino acids. V dropped 0 bases and J dropped 5 bases, with 17 bases sitting between them. In DNA form, the CDR3 reads TGTGCCAGCAGCGTAGATCGGGGGGCACCCGCGGAGACCCAGTACTTC. It codes for CASSVDRGAPAETQYF.

The CDR3 bases are TGTGCCAGCAGTTTCGACAGGGGGTCCGGCTACACCTTC. Translated, it gives CASSFDRGSGYTF. The chain uses TRBV6-6 and TRBJ1-2, with 9 bases identical to TRBD1. CDR3 length: 13 amino acids. CDR1 MNHNY and CDR2 SVGAGI come from the germline V gene (reference sequence). Trimming at V came to 4 bases and at J to 8 bases, leaving 5 bases not matched to a gene.

V is TRBV2 and J is TRBJ1-1; weak D call: TRBD1 (6 bases). This CDR3 comprises 14 residues. V was trimmed by 5 bases and J by 4 bases, leaving 14 bases between them. The germline gives CDR1 SNHLY, CDR2 FYNNEI. CDR3 nucleotides: TGTGCCAGCAGTTCGGGGGCCCTTCGCACTGAAGCTTTCTTT. It encodes CASSSGALRTEAFF. Supplemented by reference TRBV2 and TRBJ1-1, the full variable domain reads EPEVTQTPSHQVTQMGQEVILRCVPISNHLYFYWYRQILGQKVEFLVSFYNNEISEKSEIFDDQFSVERPDGSNFTLKIRSTKLEDSAMYFCASSSGALRTEAFFGQGTRLTVV.

The chain carries TRBV5-1 and TRBJ2-3; tentatively, D is TRBD1 (5 bases). Trimming cost V 6 bases and J 2 bases, with 7 bases left between them. This CDR3 comprises 12 residues. Germline lookup yields CDR1 SGHRS and CDR2 YFSETQ. The CDR3 loop is CASTDTTDTQYF. In DNA, the CDR3 is TGCGCCAGCACGGACACCACAGATACGCAGTATTTT.

The chain is built from TRBV27 and TRBJ2-7; D is uncertain. The germline V gene encodes CDR1 MNHEY and CDR2 SMNVEV (reference sequence). The V end lost 4 bases, the J end lost 6 bases, and 13 bases lay between the germline ends. The CDR3 sequence is 13 residues long. The CDR3 nucleotides are TGTGCCAGCAGTTCCCGAGTTGTTAGCGAGCAGTACTTC. Its protein product is CASSSRVVSEQYF.

The chain has TRBV25-1 and TRBJ2-7; D call uncertain. V was clipped by 10 bases and J by 0 bases, with 13 bases between them. There are 13 residues in the CDR3. The germline CDR1 and CDR2 sequences are MGHDK and SYGVNS. This chain's CDR3 is CATRRRSSYEQYF. The CDR3 bases are TGTGCCACCCGTCGACGGAGCTCCTACGAGCAGTACTTC.

V is TRBV6-6 and J is TRBJ1-1; D is perhaps TRBD1 (6 bases). V was trimmed by 3 bases and J by 1 base, leaving 9 bases between them. The CDR3 consists of 14 residues. CDR1 is MNHNY and CDR2 is SVGAGI in the germline V gene (reference sequence). This chain's CDR3 is CASSYQGSNTEAFF. CDR3 nucleotide sequence: TGTGCCAGCAGTTATCAGGGGTCGAACACTGAAGCTTTCTTT.

The V gene is TRBV5-8, the J gene TRBJ2-4; D gene uncertain. With 0 bases removed from V and 0 bases from J, the gap between germline ends came to 10 bases. Per the germline V gene, CDR1 is SGHTS and CDR2 is YDEGEE. The CDR3 consists of 16 residues. CDR3 DNA: TGTGCCAGCAGCTTGGCTCAGACCATAGCCAAAAACATTCAGTACTTC. This codes for CASSLAQTIAKNIQYF.

The genes are TRBV4-2 and TRBJ2-3; 11 bases line up with TRBD2. V was clipped by 5 bases and J by 0 bases; unmatched bases: 4. The CDR3 totals 16 residues. Germline loops: CDR1 LGHNA, CDR2 YNFKEQ. The CDR3 here is CASSVRLAGSTDTQYF. The CDR3 coding sequence is TGTGCCAGCAGCGTCCGACTAGCGGGGAGCACAGATACGCAGTATTTT.

V gene TRBV6-5 combines with J gene TRBJ1-4; 8 bases are a match to TRBD1. Trimming at V came to 6 bases and at J to 5 bases, leaving 8 bases not matched to a gene. The CDR3 is 15 residues long. CDR1 and CDR2 from the germline V gene are MNHEY and SVGAGI. The CDR3 region has the DNA TGTGCCAGCAGCCTACAGGGGGAGAGGAATGAAAAACTGTTTTTT. Its protein is CASSLQGERNEKLFF.

V and J are TRBV4-1 and TRBJ1-2; D possibly corresponds to TRBD1 (6 bases). The germline V gene encodes CDR1 MGHRA and CDR2 YSYEKL. Trimming took 0 bases from V and 8 from J, leaving 10 bases between them. CDR3 length: 13 amino acids. The DNA for the CDR3 is TGCGCCAGCAGCCAAGATAACAGGGAAGGCTACACCTTC. Translating gives CASSQDNREGYTF.

V usage is TRBV7-8 and J usage is TRBJ2-3; D is perhaps TRBD2 (5 bases). Germline assignment: CDR1 SGHVS and CDR2 FQNEAQ. V shed 1 base and J shed 3 bases, with 11 bases lying between them. This CDR3 contains 15 residues. The CDR3 sequence: CASSLGTPATDTQYF. CDR3 bases: TGTGCCAGCAGCTTAGGGACTCCCGCGACAGATACGCAGTATTTT.

V usage is TRBV5-4 and J usage is TRBJ1-1, with a tentative D call TRBD1 (5 bases). V lost 7 bases to trimming and J lost 7 bases, with 14 bases between them. Germline CDR1 and CDR2: SGHNT and YYREEE (reference sequence). The CDR3 extends over 12 amino acids. The CDR3 bases are TGTGCCAGCGGGACGGTAAATAGTGAAGCTTTCTTT. This translates into CASGTVNSEAFF.

Only one count was recorded for this clone. The chain carries TRBV19 and TRBJ1-1; 7 positions match TRBD1. Germline V gene data show CDR1 as LNHDA and CDR2 as SQIVND (reference sequence). Trimming cost V 5 bases and J 0 bases; bases outside gene matches: 6. This CDR3 has 15 amino acids. The CDR3 bases are TGTGCCAGTAGTGCGGGGACAGCCATGAACACTGAAGCTTTCTTT. Translation: CASSAGTAMNTEAFF. Complete variable domain (other parts from reference TRBV19 and TRBJ1-1): DGGITQSPKYLFRKEGQNVTLSCEQNLNHDAMYWYRQDPGQGLRLIYYSQIVNDFQKGDIAEGYSVSREKKESFPLTVTSAQKNPTAFYLCASSAGTAMNTEAFFGQGTRLTVV.

This sequence joins TRBV6-6 and TRBJ2-3, with TRBD2 identical over 11 bases. V shed 6 bases, J shed 2 bases, and the junction held 4 bases outside the gene matches. The length of the CDR3 is 15 residues. CDR1 and CDR2 from the germline V gene are MNHNY and SVGAGI (reference sequence). CDR3 loop: CASRTSGVPTDTQYF. Written as DNA, the CDR3 is TGTGCCAGCAGGACTAGCGGGGTTCCCACAGATACGCAGTATTTT.

The chain couples TRBV4-3 to TRBJ2-7, with D hard to call. Germline CDR1 is LGHNA and CDR2 is YSLEER. With 0 bases removed from V and 0 bases from J, the gap between germline ends came to 12 bases. The CDR3 sequence is 16 residues long. CDR3 loop: CASSQDFPLGSYEQYF. The CDR3 bases are TGCGCCAGCAGCCAAGATTTCCCTCTGGGCTCCTACGAGCAGTACTTC.

The chain carries TRBV5-1 and TRBJ1-5; no reliable D call. The germline V gene has CDR1 SGHRS and CDR2 YFSETQ. V was clipped by 4 bases and J by 5 bases, with 10 bases between them. CDR3 length equals 13 residues. The CDR3 nucleotides read TGCGCCAGCAGCCTCGACGGGGATCAGCCCCAGCATTTT. This sequence encodes CASSLDGDQPQHF.